This TCR beta chain was found in a study of tumor-infiltrating lymphocytes in oesophageal squamous cell carcinoma. The CDR3 is 15 amino acids. J was trimmed by 5 bases and V by 1 base; bases with no gene match: 1. In germline, CDR1 is SGHVS, CDR2 FNYEAQ. TCRdb independently ran MiXCR on the PCR reads; one entry per CDR3 protein. This table holds about 12,000 distinct CDR3 sequences, 54% found once. What was sequenced was esophageal tumor tissue. This chain links TRBV7-6 with TRBJ2-2, with 10 bases aligning to TRBD1. This TCR was sampled from a female donor with esophageal squamous cell carcinoma. This chain's CDR3 is CASSLVGQGTGELFF. As DNA, the CDR3 is TGTGCCAGCAGCTTAGTGGGACAGGGGACCGGGGAGCTGTTTTTT.